The entry below describes one T cell receptor beta chain. Antigen unknown. This record comes from a study of identical twins. Germline loops: CDR1 SGDLS, CDR2 YYNGEE. The CDR3 contains 13 residues. Trimming took off 4 bases at V and 0 bases at J, with 6 bases between the two ends. A universal primer site arose from template switching, and cDNA bore unique molecular identifiers. TCRdb reanalysed the 5' RACE reads using MiXCR and keeps one entry per CDR3 protein. The sample has 400,000 to 500,000 distinct CDR3 sequences; approximately 17% are singletons. Study-wide results and limits: The degree of excess twin sharing was weaker in beta out-of-frame sequences. Conclusions relied on cross-sectional statistical analysis, not following the same donors. Invariant cells of the MAIT and iNKT types might have partly distorted the zero-insertion analyses.

The TCR comes from a man aged 50-59 years in good health. The V and J genes are TRBV9 and TRBJ2-3; D is undetermined. Sequenced: naive T cells sorted from blood. This chain's CDR3 is CASSSLSTDTQYF. The CDR3 DNA is TGTGCCAGCAGCTCCCTGAGCACAGATACGCAGTATTTT.